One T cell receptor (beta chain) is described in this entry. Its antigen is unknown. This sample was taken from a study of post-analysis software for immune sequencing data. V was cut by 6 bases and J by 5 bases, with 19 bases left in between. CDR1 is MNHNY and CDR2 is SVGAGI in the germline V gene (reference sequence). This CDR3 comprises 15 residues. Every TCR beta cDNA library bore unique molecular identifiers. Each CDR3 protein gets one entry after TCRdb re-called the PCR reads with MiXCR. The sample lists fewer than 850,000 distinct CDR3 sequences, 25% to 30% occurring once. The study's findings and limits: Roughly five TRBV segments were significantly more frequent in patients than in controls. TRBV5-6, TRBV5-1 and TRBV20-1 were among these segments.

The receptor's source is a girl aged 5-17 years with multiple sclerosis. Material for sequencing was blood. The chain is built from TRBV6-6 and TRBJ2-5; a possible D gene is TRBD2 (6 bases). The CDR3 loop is CASRVRGGGLETQYF. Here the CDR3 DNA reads TGTGCCAGCAGAGTTAGGGGTGGGGGGTTGGAGACCCAGTACTTC.